The next 15 T cell receptor beta chains were all read from a single sample in a study of TIL therapy for anti-PD-1-resistant metastatic lung cancer. This was the immunoSEQ v3 assay. Some clones are missing from TCRdb's copy, which holds only in-frame ones; the method was immunoSEQ multiplex PCR. The sample carries about 59,000 clones, 73% recorded once. Noted time point: pre-treatment sample, taken before nivolumab and TIL therapy. The sample was blood, taken at baseline. These TCRs come from a person aged 25-85 years with non-small cell lung cancer.

This clone was counted a single time. CDR3 sequence reads: CAWRTGTGFNEQFF. The DNA for the CDR3 is TGTGCCTGGCGGACCGGGACAGGATTCAATGAGCAGTTCTTC. The rearrangement uses TRBV30 and TRBJ2-1; TRBD1 matches at 8 bases. J was trimmed by 6 bases and V by 5 bases; bases with no gene match: 9. The germline V gene has CDR1 GTSNPN and CDR2 SVGIG (reference sequence). CDR3 length: 14 residues. The full variable domain, rest sourced from reference TRBV30 and TRBJ2-1, is SQTIHQWPATLVQPVGSPLSLECTVEGTSNPNLYWYRQAAGRGLQLLFYSVGIGQISSEVPQNLSASRPQDRQFILSSKKLLLSDSGFYLCAWRTGTGFNEQFFGPGTRLTVL.

The genes are TRBV28 and TRBJ1-1, with D possibly matching TRBD1 (5 bases). Germline V lookup: CDR1 MDHEN, CDR2 SYDVKM. The ends were cut back, 8 bases at V and 10 bases at J, with 17 bases in the middle. This CDR3 has 12 residues. CDR3: CASVILGERAFF. For the CDR3, the DNA is TGTGCCAGCGTAATTTTGGGGGAGAGAGCTTTCTTT.

The V call is TRBV9, the J call TRBJ2-3; 7 bases fit TRBD2. V shed 5 bases and J 3 bases; nucleotides not matched to a gene: 3. Germline V CDR1 and CDR2: SGDLS, YYNGEE. The CDR3 runs to 13 residues. In DNA, the CDR3 is TGTGCCAGCAGGTCTAGCGGAACAGATACGCAGTATTTT. Its protein is CASRSSGTDTQYF.

The DNA for the CDR3 is TGTGCCAGCAGCCGCGGGACACAATTCAATTCACCCCTCCACTTT. Translating gives CASSRGTQFNSPLHF. J is TRBJ1-6 and V is TRBV5-4, with D perhaps matching TRBD1 (6 bases). The CDR3 runs 15 residues. V was pared by 4 bases and J by 7 bases, with 15 bases between. The germline gives CDR1 SGHNT, CDR2 YYREEE (reference sequence).

This clone showed up just a few times. The rearrangement uses TRBV7-9 and TRBJ1-4, with 8 bases that match TRBD1. With 5 bases clipped from V and 7 bases from J, the junction kept 6 bases outside the gene matches. Germline CDR1 reads SEHNR; CDR2 reads FQNEAQ (reference sequence). The CDR3 has 14 amino acids. The CDR3 nucleotides read TGTGCCAGCAGCCGTGGACAGGGAGGTGAAAAACTGTTTTTT. Its translation: CASSRGQGGEKLFF.

This chain uses TRBV10-3 with TRBJ1-1, with D hard to call. CDR1 is ENHRY, CDR2 SYGVKD, per germline. V was clipped by 3 bases and J by 1 base, with 3 bases between them. The CDR3 covers 12 residues. The CDR3 sequence: CAISDRNTEAFF. The CDR3 DNA follows: TGTGCCATCAGTGACAGGAACACTGAAGCTTTCTTT.

The CDR3 sequence is CASSLERKLTDTQYF. DNA of the CDR3: TGTGCCAGCAGCTTAGAGCGAAAACTCACAGATACGCAGTATTTT. The V and J genes are TRBV13 and TRBJ2-3; D is uncertain. Germline lookup yields CDR1 PRHDT and CDR2 FYEKMQ (reference sequence). The CDR3 consists of 15 residues. V lost 1 base to trimming and J lost 2 bases, with 10 bases between them. Supplemented by reference TRBV13 and TRBJ2-3, the full variable domain reads AAGVIQSPRHLIKEKRETATLKCYPIPRHDTVYWYQQGPGQDPQFLISFYEKMQSDKGSIPDRFSAQQFSDYHSELNMSSLELGDSALYFCASSLERKLTDTQYFGPGTRLTVL.

The J gene is TRBJ1-1, the V gene TRBV10-3, with 12 bases that match TRBD1. Germline V gene sequence: CDR1 ENHRY, CDR2 SYGVKD. This CDR3 is 14 amino acids long. V lost 6 bases, J lost 2 bases, and 1 base stayed unmatched. CDR3 loop: CAIRGTGGNTEAFF. The CDR3 DNA is TGTGCCATCAGGGGGACAGGGGGCAACACTGAAGCTTTCTTT.

The chain joins TRBV7-9 to TRBJ1-4, with D possibly matching TRBD1 (6 bases). Trimming pared 2 bases from V and 5 bases from J, leaving 12 bases between. The CDR3 runs to 15 residues. From germline, CDR1 is SEHNR and CDR2 FQNEAQ (reference sequence). The CDR3, as DNA: TGTGCCAGCAGCTTAAAAGCAGGGGTGAATGAAAAACTGTTTTTT. Translation gives CASSLKAGVNEKLFF.

There are many counts of this clone. The J gene is TRBJ1-2, the V gene TRBV13; TRBD1 matches at 10 bases. V lost 7 bases to trimming and J lost 6 bases; unmatched junction nucleotides: 8. The germline V gene encodes CDR1 PRHDT and CDR2 FYEKMQ (reference sequence). This CDR3 is built from 14 residues. CDR3 sequence: CASNAGTGVHGYTF. The DNA of the CDR3 is TGTGCCAGCAACGCCGGGACAGGGGTCCATGGCTACACCTTC.

CDR3 sequence (DNA): TGTGCCAGCAGCGGAGGCGGTGTTCGCAATCAGCCCCAGCATTTT. Its translation: CASSGGGVRNQPQHF. This chain connects TRBV7-2 to TRBJ1-5, with D unclear. With 5 bases removed from V and 2 bases from J, the gap between germline ends came to 13 bases. Germline CDR1 is SGHTA and CDR2 is FQGNSA. The length of the CDR3 is 15 residues.

The chain joins TRBV4-3 to TRBJ1-2, with 7 bases matching TRBD1. Germline V lookup: CDR1 LGHNA, CDR2 YSLEER. CDR3 length: 13 amino acids. J lost 6 bases, V lost 5 bases, and 6 bases had no gene match. The CDR3 reads CASSAQGQNGYTF. The CDR3 DNA follows: TGCGCCAGCAGCGCGCAGGGACAGAATGGCTACACCTTC.

This clone was found once. The CDR3 sequence is CASSLELAGGGDTQYF. The DNA for the CDR3 is TGTGCCAGCAGCTTAGAACTAGCGGGAGGCGGAGATACGCAGTATTTT. The genes are TRBV7-9 and TRBJ2-3; 12 bases fit TRBD2. V dropped 1 base and J dropped 5; count of bases not matched to a gene: 4. CDR1 and CDR2 (germline): SEHNR, FQNEAQ (reference sequence). The CDR3 has 16 amino acids.

This chain links TRBV15 with TRBJ2-7; D perhaps matches TRBD1 (6 bases). CDR3 length: 14 residues. CDR1 and CDR2 (germline): LNHNV, YYDKDF (reference sequence). The V end was cut by 9 bases, the J end by 2 bases, with 17 bases between. The CDR3 is CATGGEGGAYEQYF. In nucleotides, the CDR3 is TGTGCCACAGGTGGAGAAGGGGGTGCCTACGAGCAGTACTTC.

The chain links TRBV11-3 to TRBJ1-1, with D unresolved. With 5 bases removed from V and 0 bases from J, the gap between germline ends came to 7 bases. Germline V CDR1 and CDR2: SGHNT, YENEEA. This CDR3 contains 13 residues. CDR3 loop: CASSGGMNTEAFF. As DNA, the CDR3 is TGTGCCAGCAGCGGAGGGATGAACACTGAAGCTTTCTTT.